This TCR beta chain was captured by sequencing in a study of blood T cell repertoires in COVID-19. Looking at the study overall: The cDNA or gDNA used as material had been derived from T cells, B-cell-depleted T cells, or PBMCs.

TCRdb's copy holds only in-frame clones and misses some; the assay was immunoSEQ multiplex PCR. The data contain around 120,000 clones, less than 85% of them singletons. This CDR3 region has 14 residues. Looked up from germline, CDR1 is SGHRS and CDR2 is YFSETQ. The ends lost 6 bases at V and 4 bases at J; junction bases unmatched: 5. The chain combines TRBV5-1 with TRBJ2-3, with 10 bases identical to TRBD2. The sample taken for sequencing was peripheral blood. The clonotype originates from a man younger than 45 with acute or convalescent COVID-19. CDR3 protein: CASTRLAGADTQYF. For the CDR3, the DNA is TGCGCCAGCACAAGGCTAGCGGGAGCAGATACGCAGTATTTT.